The 12 T cell receptor beta chains presented below share a single source sample, sequenced in a study of blood T cell repertoires in COVID-19. Generated by immunoSEQ multiplex PCR, the TCRdb table keeps only in-frame clones and is missing some. The data show about 61,000 clones, about nine tenths seen once. The sample taken for sequencing was peripheral blood. The receptors stem from a woman in her forties or fifties with active or convalescent COVID-19.

V usage is TRBV7-3 and J usage is TRBJ2-7, with TRBD2 matching over 13 bases. Germline lookup yields CDR1 SGHTA and CDR2 FQGTGA. V dropped 3 bases and J dropped 4; count of bases not matched to a gene: 9. The length of the CDR3 is 17 residues. The CDR3 DNA is TGTGCCAGCAGCTTTAGACTAGCGGGAGGTAGAGGGTACGAGCAGTACTTC. Residues: CASSFRLAGGRGYEQYF. Using reference TRBV7-3 and TRBJ2-7 for the parts outside the CDR3, the full variable domain is GAGVSQTPSNKVTEKGKYVELRCDPISGHTALYWYRQSLGQGPEFLIYFQGTGAADDSGLPNDRFFAVRPEGSVSTLKIQRTERGDSAVYLCASSFRLAGGRGYEQYFGPGTRLTVT.

This rearrangement joins TRBV15 to TRBJ1-1, with D possibly TRBD1 on 6 matching bases. The V gene's germline CDR1 is LNHNV and CDR2 YYDKDF (reference sequence). The CDR3 spans 14 residues. V shed 0 bases and J shed 5 bases, with 10 bases lying between them. The CDR3 nucleotides read TGTGCCACCAGCAGAGATCGGCAGGGGACTGAAGCTTTCTTT. This translates into CATSRDRQGTEAFF. The full variable domain, its missing parts supplied by reference TRBV15 and TRBJ1-1, is DAMVIQNPRYQVTQFGKPVTLSCSQTLNHNVMYWYQQKSSQAPKLLFHYYDKDFNNEADTPDNFQSRRPNTSFCFLDIRSPGLGDTAMYLCATSRDRQGTEAFFGQGTRLTVV.

The V gene is TRBV5-1, the J gene TRBJ2-1; 8 bases line up with TRBD1. CDR3 length: 17 residues. Germline lookup yields CDR1 SGHRS and CDR2 YFSETQ. V lost 0 bases to trimming and J lost 3 bases; unmatched junction nucleotides: 8. The CDR3 DNA reads TGCGCCAGCAGCTTGGCGGTTGTACAGGGGGTCTACAATGAGCAGTTCTTC. This codes for CASSLAVVQGVYNEQFF.

The chain recombines TRBV7-6 with TRBJ2-3, with TRBD2 matching over 15 bases. Germline CDR1 and CDR2: SGHVS and FNYEAQ. The CDR3 totals 19 residues. V gave up 5 bases and J gave up 2 bases; unmatched junction bases: 11. CDR3 sequence: CASSKGLAGGRAYTDTQYF. CDR3 coding DNA: TGTGCCAGCAGCAAGGGACTAGCGGGAGGTCGGGCTTACACAGATACGCAGTATTTT.

The chain is built from TRBV11-3 and TRBJ2-2; TRBD2 aligns across 7 bases. Looked up from germline, CDR1 is SGHNT and CDR2 is YENEEA. V shed 1 base and J 4 bases; nucleotides not matched to a gene: 3. The length of the CDR3 is 15 residues. For the CDR3, the DNA is TGTGCCAGCAGCTTAGGCGGGAGCCCCACCGGGGAGCTGTTTTTT. Its translation: CASSLGGSPTGELFF.

The chain couples TRBV7-6 to TRBJ2-1; TRBD2 matches 14 bases. CDR3 length: 17 residues. Germline CDR1 SGHVS, CDR2 FNYEAQ. J lost 9 bases, V lost 0 bases, and 7 bases had no gene match. The CDR3 sequence is CASSLAGTSGRIIEQFF. Written as DNA, the CDR3 is TGTGCCAGCAGCTTAGCCGGGACTAGCGGGAGAATTATTGAGCAGTTCTTC. Drawing the rest from reference TRBV7-6 and TRBJ2-1, the complete variable domain is GAGVSQSPRYKVTKRGQDVALRCDPISGHVSLYWYRQALGQGPEFLTYFNYEAQQDKSGLPNDRFSAERPEGSISTLTIQRTEQRDSAMYRCASSLAGTSGRIIEQFFGPGTRLTVL.

This chain joins TRBV6-5 and TRBJ2-7; the D is unclear. The CDR3 sequence is 15 residues long. Germline CDR1 is MNHEY and CDR2 is SVGAGI. Trimming removed 3 bases from V and 0 bases from J, with 12 bases in between. The CDR3 sequence is CASSYYLGSSYEQYF. The CDR3 nucleotides are TGTGCCAGCAGTTATTATTTGGGCAGCTCCTACGAGCAGTACTTC.

The chain combines TRBV9 with TRBJ2-1; 7 nucleotides match TRBD1. This CDR3 is 17 amino acids long. In germline, CDR1 is SGDLS, CDR2 YYNGEE. With 0 bases clipped from V and 5 bases from J, the junction kept 11 bases outside the gene matches. The CDR3 spells CASSVASWTGYNNEQFF. CDR3 nucleotides: TGTGCCAGCAGCGTAGCCTCCTGGACAGGTTACAACAATGAGCAGTTCTTC.

This clone has just a few counts. The V gene is TRBV19, the J gene TRBJ1-6; 7 positions match TRBD1. CDR3 size: 15 residues. CDR1 is LNHDA and CDR2 is SQIVND in the germline V gene (reference sequence). The V gene end was trimmed by 6 bases and the J gene end by 0 bases; junction bases not matched to a gene: 2. CDR3 bases: TGTGCCAGTAGCGGGACAGTCTCCTATAATTCACCCCTCCACTTT. Encoded protein: CASSGTVSYNSPLHF.

This rearrangement joins TRBV5-1 to TRBJ1-3; 7 positions match TRBD1. The V gene end was trimmed by 1 base and the J gene end by 4 bases; junction bases not matched to a gene: 5. Per germline, CDR1 SGHRS and CDR2 YFSETQ. This CDR3 contains 15 residues. Here the CDR3 reads CASSLPGGTGNTIYF. CDR3 bases: TGCGCCAGCAGCTTGCCAGGGGGGACAGGAAACACCATATATTTT.

The V call is TRBV5-1, the J call TRBJ1-1, with D maybe TRBD1 (5 bases). The V and J ends lost 7 bases and 0 bases respectively, with 10 bases between them. The CDR3 is 13 residues long. CDR1 is SGHRS, CDR2 YFSETQ, per germline. The CDR3 protein is CASGQGLNTEAFF. DNA for the CDR3: TGCGCCAGCGGGCAGGGCCTGAACACTGAAGCTTTCTTT.

The J gene is TRBJ2-1, the V gene TRBV12-3 or TRBV12-4, with TRBD2 identical over 8 bases. V lost 5 bases to trimming and J lost 6 bases; unmatched junction nucleotides: 3. The CDR3 totals 13 residues. The CDR3, as DNA: TGTGCCAGCAGTGACGGGACTAGCAATGAGCAGTTCTTC. Its protein product is CASSDGTSNEQFF.